The 27 T cell receptor beta chains listed next were all sequenced from one sample in a study of Ad26.COV2.S vaccination and SARS-CoV-2 variants. Treatment described: over 15 received Ad26.COV2.S at low or high dose, single or two shots; 5 received placebo; per-sample allocation not given. Sampling occurred on day 63 after the first vaccine or placebo injection. Assay used: immunoSEQ multiplex PCR; TCRdb lists only in-frame clones, some missing. Of over 400,000 clones detected, about 91% appear once; the ten largest clones hold around 2.6%. The material sequenced was peripheral blood, taken in a trial of Ad26.COV2.S vaccine versus placebo. Receptors originate from a person aged 18-60 years who received the Ad26.COV2.S COVID-19 vaccine or a placebo.

V and J are TRBV5-1 and TRBJ2-2, with a weak D call TRBD1 (6 bases). Trimming stripped 3 bases from V and 6 bases from J, with 15 bases between. Germline V gives CDR1 SGHRS, CDR2 YFSETQ. The CDR3 sequence is 15 residues long. CDR3 nucleotides: TGCGCCAGCAGCTCGCGACAGGTATCAGCCGGGGAGCTGTTTTTT. It codes for CASSSRQVSAGELFF.

A few counts support this clone. The chain couples TRBV7-2 to TRBJ2-2; TRBD2 might be the D (5 bases). Trimming took 0 bases from V and 3 from J, leaving 11 bases between them. The CDR3 runs to 16 residues. Germline V gene data show CDR1 as SGHTA and CDR2 as FQGNSA. The CDR3 DNA follows: TGTGCCAGCAGCTTAGCGCCGGGATTGGACACCGGGGAGCTGTTTTTT. Its protein is CASSLAPGLDTGELFF.

The CDR3 protein is CASKRRVQYQETQYF. CDR3 DNA sequence: TGTGCCAGCAAAAGGAGGGTCCAGTACCAAGAGACCCAGTACTTC. The rearrangement joins TRBV27 to TRBJ2-5; weak D call: TRBD2 (6 bases). Germline-derived CDR1 and CDR2 are MNHEY and SMNVEV (reference sequence). The CDR3 consists of 15 residues. The germline V and J ends were trimmed by 7 bases and 0 bases, with 15 bases remaining between them.

The V call is TRBV18, the J call TRBJ1-5, with TRBD1 matching over 10 bases. The CDR3 loop spans 15 amino acids. From germline, CDR1 is KGHSH and CDR2 LQKENI. Losses at the gene ends were 6 bases for V and 0 bases for J; bases not matched to a gene: 2. The CDR3 bases are TGTGCCAGCTCGGGGACAGGGGATAGCAATCAGCCCCAGCATTTT. Its protein is CASSGTGDSNQPQHF.

The V call is TRBV7-9, the J call TRBJ2-1, with D possibly TRBD2 on 6 matching bases. The CDR3 runs to 11 residues. Looked up from germline, CDR1 is SEHNR and CDR2 is FQNEAQ (reference sequence). Between the trimmed V and J ends, which lost 5 bases and 13 bases, there was a span of 12 bases. The CDR3 spells CASSTGLLQFF. For the CDR3, the DNA is TGTGCCAGCAGCACGGGACTTCTACAGTTCTTC.

The chain carries TRBV7-3 and TRBJ1-4; D may be TRBD1 (6 bases). The germline gives CDR1 SGHTA, CDR2 FQGTGA. There are 15 residues in the CDR3. Between the trimmed V and J ends, which lost 6 bases and 8 bases, there was a span of 19 bases. DNA for the CDR3: TGTGCCAGCAGATCGGCCCCAGGGGATAGAGAAAAACTGTTTTTT. It encodes CASRSAPGDREKLFF.

V usage is TRBV19 and J usage is TRBJ1-1; D is unresolved. The CDR3 has 14 amino acids. Trimming stripped 6 bases from V and 3 bases from J, with 14 bases between. Germline CDR1 reads LNHDA; CDR2 reads SQIVND (reference sequence). The CDR3 loop reads CASRSPPRYTEAFF. CDR3 coding DNA: TGTGCCAGTAGATCTCCCCCGCGGTACACTGAAGCTTTCTTT.

The V call is TRBV5-1, the J call TRBJ2-5, with a possible D match to TRBD2 (6 bases). Trimming stripped 7 bases from V and 1 base from J, with 14 bases between. Germline V gives CDR1 SGHRS, CDR2 YFSETQ. This CDR3 contains 14 residues. CDR3 loop: CASSTPGLQETQYF. The CDR3 nucleotides are TGCGCCAGCTCTACGCCGGGACTCCAAGAGACCCAGTACTTC.

The chain is built from TRBV4-3 and TRBJ2-7; the D gene is possibly TRBD2 (6 bases). Germline V gene data show CDR1 as LGHNA and CDR2 as YSLEER. Trimming took 1 base from V and 2 from J, leaving 9 bases between them. CDR3 length: 14 amino acids. CDR3 DNA sequence: TGCGCCAGCAGCCAAGTATGGGGGGCCTACGAGCAGTACTTC. Translating it yields CASSQVWGAYEQYF.

The V and J genes are TRBV27 and TRBJ2-3; maybe TRBD2 (6 bases). V lost 6 bases, J lost 6 bases, and 19 bases lay in between. CDR3 length: 15 amino acids. CDR1 MNHEY and CDR2 SMNVEV come from the germline V gene (reference sequence). The CDR3 loop is CASSLGLTPWDTQYF. Written as DNA, the CDR3 is TGTGCCAGCAGCCTAGGACTAACCCCCTGGGATACGCAGTATTTT.

The chain employs TRBV9 and TRBJ2-4, with D perhaps TRBD1 or TRBD2 (5 bases each). Germline CDR1 is SGDLS and CDR2 is YYNGEE. With 0 bases removed from V and 9 bases from J, the gap between germline ends came to 19 bases. This CDR3 is 16 amino acids long. In nucleotides, the CDR3 is TGTGCCAGCAGCGTAGAGGCAGGGACCCTGTATAGCATTCAGTACTTC. It encodes CASSVEAGTLYSIQYF.

The genes are TRBV4-2 and TRBJ1-4; TRBD1 aligns across 11 bases. The CDR3 has 19 amino acids. CDR1 and CDR2 (germline): LGHNA, YNFKEQ. V shed 0 bases and J 3 bases; nucleotides not matched to a gene: 9. The CDR3 DNA sequence: TGTGCCAGCAGCCAAGATCCTAGGGACAGGGGGGCTTCTAATGAAAAACTGTTTTTT. Its protein product is CASSQDPRDRGASNEKLFF.

The CDR3 DNA reads TGTGCCAGCAGCCTAGGTGGAGGACTGTCCTACAATGAGCAGTTCTTC. It encodes CASSLGGGLSYNEQFF. The chain carries TRBV7-3 and TRBJ2-1, with D possibly TRBD2 on 5 matching bases. Looked up from germline, CDR1 is SGHTA and CDR2 is FQGTGA. The CDR3 length is 16 residues. V shed 5 bases and J shed 1 base, with 15 bases lying between them.

This chain uses TRBV6-5 with TRBJ2-1; D is perhaps TRBD2 (6 bases). Trimming took off 10 bases at V and 5 bases at J, with 21 bases between the two ends. The CDR3 contains 15 residues. Germline values: CDR1 MNHEY, CDR2 SVGAGI. The CDR3 bases are TGTGCCACCTCCGGCGGGTGGGGGGATGACAATGAGCAGTTCTTC. Translating it yields CATSGGWGDDNEQFF.

V usage is TRBV7-3 and J usage is TRBJ1-4; D is undetermined. The CDR3 contains 13 residues. CDR1 is SGHTA, CDR2 FQGTGA, per germline. V was trimmed by 5 bases and J by 5 bases, leaving 9 bases between them. In DNA, the CDR3 is TGTGCCAGCAGCCAGGACGGGAATGAAAAACTGTTTTTT. This encodes CASSQDGNEKLFF.

In this sample, this clone turned up a few times. The CDR3, as DNA: TGTGCCAGCAGTTTTTATTCGGCAGATCAGCCCCAGCATTTT. Amino acid sequence: CASSFYSADQPQHF. This rearrangement joins TRBV6-6 to TRBJ1-5, with no clear D. Germline-derived CDR1 and CDR2 are MNHNY and SVGAGI (reference sequence). The ends were cut back, 4 bases at V and 5 bases at J, with 12 bases in the middle. This CDR3 is built from 14 residues.

V and J are TRBV5-1 and TRBJ2-2; a weak D match, TRBD1 (6 bases). This CDR3 is 16 amino acids long. The germline V gene encodes CDR1 SGHRS and CDR2 YFSETQ. V lost 5 bases, J lost 3 bases, and 17 bases lay in between. CDR3 nucleotide sequence: TGCGCCAGCAGTTTGATTCGGACAGTGGACACCGGGGAGCTGTTTTTT. Translating it yields CASSLIRTVDTGELFF. Using reference TRBV5-1 and TRBJ2-2 for the parts outside the CDR3, the full variable domain is KAGVTQTPRYLIKTRGQQVTLSCSPISGHRSVSWYQQTPGQGLQFLFEYFSETQRNKGNFPGRFSGRQFSNSRSEMNVSTLELGDSALYLCASSLIRTVDTGELFFGEGSRLTVL.

V and J are TRBV5-4 and TRBJ1-3; TRBD1 agrees at 7 bases. Per germline, CDR1 SGHNT and CDR2 YYREEE (reference sequence). The CDR3 loop spans 16 amino acids. J was trimmed by 2 bases and V by 0 bases; bases with no gene match: 5. The CDR3 sequence is CASSLGAGGAGNTIYF. The CDR3 DNA reads TGTGCCAGCAGCTTGGGGGCAGGGGGAGCTGGAAACACCATATATTTT.

V and J are TRBV13 and TRBJ1-2; D is possibly TRBD1 (5 bases). Germline V CDR1 and CDR2: PRHDT, FYEKMQ (reference sequence). Trimming cost V 5 bases and J 7 bases, with 11 bases left between them. CDR3 size: 12 residues. CDR3 DNA sequence: TGTGCCAGCAGCGGGGCTAGGTCTGGCTACACCTTC. Translated: CASSGARSGYTF.

The chain combines TRBV3-1 (or the pseudogene TRBV3-2) with TRBJ1-5, with D unresolved. CDR3 size: 13 residues. Germline values: CDR1 LGHDT, CDR2 YNNKEL (reference sequence). Deletions cut 4 bases from V and 5 bases from J, with 9 bases between. CDR3 region: CASSLGYDQPQHF. The CDR3 region has the DNA TGTGCCAGCAGCCTTGGGTACGATCAGCCCCAGCATTTT.

The chain links TRBV18 to TRBJ2-2, with 12 bases aligning to TRBD2. With 8 bases clipped from V and 1 base from J, the junction kept 14 bases outside the gene matches. Germline-derived CDR1 and CDR2 are KGHSH and LQKENI. This CDR3 contains 19 residues. In DNA, the CDR3 is TGTGCCAGCCCCCGGCCCTATCTAGCGGGGGGGAAGAACACCGGGGAGCTGTTTTTT. This translates into CASPRPYLAGGKNTGELFF.

The chain joins TRBV6-5 to TRBJ1-5, with D tentatively TRBD1 (5 bases). V lost 7 bases, J lost 7 bases, and 14 bases lay in between. The CDR3 totals 13 residues. In germline, CDR1 is MNHEY, CDR2 SVGAGI. The DNA of the CDR3 is TGTGCCAGCACCGTAGGGGACTTCCAGCCCCAGCATTTT. This codes for CASTVGDFQPQHF.

This clone was recorded only once. The chain carries TRBV4-1 and TRBJ2-7; 9 bases are a match to TRBD1. Per the germline V gene, CDR1 is MGHRA and CDR2 is YSYEKL. There are 19 residues in the CDR3. With 4 bases clipped from V and 2 bases from J, the junction kept 18 bases outside the gene matches. The DNA of the CDR3 is TGCGCCAGCAGCCTACCCGAGGACAGGGGATCGGTGTATCCCTACGAGCAGTACTTC. This translates into CASSLPEDRGSVYPYEQYF.

The chain has TRBV6-2 or TRBV6-3 and TRBJ2-3; 10 bases agree with TRBD2. The CDR3 contains 16 residues. V shed 5 bases, J shed 4 bases, and the junction held 9 bases outside the gene matches. Per the germline V gene, CDR1 is MNHEY and CDR2 is SVGEGT. CDR3 DNA sequence: TGTGCCAGCAGTCGAGCGGGAGGGCCCTCCGCAGATACGCAGTATTTT. Protein sequence: CASSRAGGPSADTQYF.

The rearrangement joins TRBV2 to TRBJ1-5; the D is unclear. Trimming took 6 bases from V and 2 from J, leaving 8 bases between them. The CDR3 sequence is 13 residues long. Germline V gives CDR1 SNHLY, CDR2 FYNNEI. The CDR3 loop reads CASRLVGNQPQHF. As DNA, the CDR3 is TGTGCCAGCAGACTTGTTGGCAATCAGCCCCAGCATTTT.

V gene TRBV9 combines with J gene TRBJ1-1, with no clear D. The CDR3 runs 15 residues. V shed 3 bases and J shed 1 base, with 13 bases lying between them. Germline lookup yields CDR1 SGDLS and CDR2 YYNGEE. CDR3 residues: CASSALPSTNTEAFF. The CDR3 DNA is TGTGCCAGCAGCGCCCTTCCATCTACGAACACTGAAGCTTTCTTT. Supplemented by reference TRBV9 and TRBJ1-1, the full variable domain reads DSGVTQTPKHLITATGQRVTLRCSPRSGDLSVYWYQQSLDQGLQFLIQYYNGEERAKGNILERFSAQQFPDLHSELNLSSLELGDSALYFCASSALPSTNTEAFFGQGTRLTVV.

This chain joins TRBV4-3 and TRBJ1-6, with D tentatively TRBD1 (5 bases). V shed 0 bases and J shed 8 bases, with 11 bases lying between them. This CDR3 contains 15 residues. Germline assignment: CDR1 LGHNA and CDR2 YSLEER. The chain's CDR3 is CASSQDQGEDSPLHF. Here the CDR3 DNA reads TGCGCCAGCAGCCAAGATCAAGGGGAGGATTCACCCCTCCACTTT.